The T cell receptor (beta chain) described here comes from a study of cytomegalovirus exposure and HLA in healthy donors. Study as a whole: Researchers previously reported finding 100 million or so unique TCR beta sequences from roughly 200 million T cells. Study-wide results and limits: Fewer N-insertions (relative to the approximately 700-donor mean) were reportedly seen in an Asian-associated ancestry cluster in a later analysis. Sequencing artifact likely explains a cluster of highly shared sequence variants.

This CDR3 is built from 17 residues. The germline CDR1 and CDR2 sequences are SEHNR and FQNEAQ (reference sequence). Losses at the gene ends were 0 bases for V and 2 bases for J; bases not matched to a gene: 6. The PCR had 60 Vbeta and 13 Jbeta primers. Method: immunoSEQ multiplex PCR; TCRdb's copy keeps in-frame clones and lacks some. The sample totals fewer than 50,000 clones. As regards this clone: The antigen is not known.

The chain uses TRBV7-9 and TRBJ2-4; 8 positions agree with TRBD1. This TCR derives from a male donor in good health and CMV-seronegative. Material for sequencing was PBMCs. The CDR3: CASSLAGQGAPKNIQYF. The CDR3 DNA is TGTGCCAGCAGCTTAGCCGGACAGGGTGCGCCCAAAAACATTCAGTACTTC.